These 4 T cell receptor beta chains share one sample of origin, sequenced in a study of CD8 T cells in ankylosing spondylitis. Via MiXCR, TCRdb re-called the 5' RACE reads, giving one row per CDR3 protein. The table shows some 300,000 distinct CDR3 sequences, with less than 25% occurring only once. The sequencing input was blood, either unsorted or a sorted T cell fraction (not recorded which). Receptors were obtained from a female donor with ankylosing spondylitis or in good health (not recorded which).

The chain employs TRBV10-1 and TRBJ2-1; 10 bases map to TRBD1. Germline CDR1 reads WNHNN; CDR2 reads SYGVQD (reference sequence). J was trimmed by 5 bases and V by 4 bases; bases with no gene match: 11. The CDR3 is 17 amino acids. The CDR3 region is CASSAPVDRGYNNEQFF. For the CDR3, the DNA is TGCGCCAGCAGTGCCCCTGTGGACAGGGGGTACAACAATGAGCAGTTCTTC.

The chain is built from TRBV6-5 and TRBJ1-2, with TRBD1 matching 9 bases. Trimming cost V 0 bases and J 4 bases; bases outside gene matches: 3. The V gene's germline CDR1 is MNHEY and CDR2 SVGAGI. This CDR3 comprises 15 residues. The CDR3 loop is CASSYSMGQGYGYTF. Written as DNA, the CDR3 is TGTGCCAGCAGTTACTCAATGGGACAGGGCTATGGCTACACCTTC.

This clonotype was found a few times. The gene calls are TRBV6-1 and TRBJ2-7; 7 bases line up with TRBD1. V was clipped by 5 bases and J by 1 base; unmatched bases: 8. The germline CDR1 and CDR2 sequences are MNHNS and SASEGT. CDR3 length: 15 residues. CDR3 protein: CASSRQGRSSYEQYF. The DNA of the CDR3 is TGTGCCAGCAGTCGACAGGGAAGGAGTTCCTACGAGCAGTACTTC.

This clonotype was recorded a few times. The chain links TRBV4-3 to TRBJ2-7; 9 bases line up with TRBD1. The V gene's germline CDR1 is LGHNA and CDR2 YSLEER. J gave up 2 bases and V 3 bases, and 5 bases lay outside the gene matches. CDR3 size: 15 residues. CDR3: CASSHGGTGTYEQYF. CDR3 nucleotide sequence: TGCGCCAGCAGCCACGGGGGGACAGGGACCTACGAGCAGTACTTC.